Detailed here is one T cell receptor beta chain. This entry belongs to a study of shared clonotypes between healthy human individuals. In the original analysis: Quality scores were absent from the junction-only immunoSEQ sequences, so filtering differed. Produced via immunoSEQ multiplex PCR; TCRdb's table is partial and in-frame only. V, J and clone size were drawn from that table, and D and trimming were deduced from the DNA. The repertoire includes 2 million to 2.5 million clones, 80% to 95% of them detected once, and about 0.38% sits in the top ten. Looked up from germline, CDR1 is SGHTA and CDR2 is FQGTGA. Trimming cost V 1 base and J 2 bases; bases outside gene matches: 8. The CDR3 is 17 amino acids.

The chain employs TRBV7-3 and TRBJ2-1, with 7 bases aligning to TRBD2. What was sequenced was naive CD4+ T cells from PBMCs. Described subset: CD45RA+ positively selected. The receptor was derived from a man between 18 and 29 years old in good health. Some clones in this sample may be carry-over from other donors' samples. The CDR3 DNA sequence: TGTGCCAGCAGCTTAAGGGTTCTAGCGGATACCTACAATGAGCAGTTCTTC. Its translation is CASSLRVLADTYNEQFF.